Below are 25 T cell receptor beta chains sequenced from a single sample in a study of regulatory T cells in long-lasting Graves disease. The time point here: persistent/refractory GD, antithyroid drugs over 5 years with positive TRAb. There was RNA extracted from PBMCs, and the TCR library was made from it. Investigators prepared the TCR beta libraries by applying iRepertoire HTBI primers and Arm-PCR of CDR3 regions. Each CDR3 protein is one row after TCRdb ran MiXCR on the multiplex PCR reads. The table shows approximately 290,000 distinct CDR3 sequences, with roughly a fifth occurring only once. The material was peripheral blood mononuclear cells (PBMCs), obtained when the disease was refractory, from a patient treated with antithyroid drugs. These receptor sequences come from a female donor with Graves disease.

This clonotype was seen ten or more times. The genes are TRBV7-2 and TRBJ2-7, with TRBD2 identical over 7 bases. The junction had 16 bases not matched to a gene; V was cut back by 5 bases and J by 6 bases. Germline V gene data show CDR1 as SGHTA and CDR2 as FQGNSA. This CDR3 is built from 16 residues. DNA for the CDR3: TGTGCCAGCAGCCCCCAACCGGCGGGGGTACCCTCCGAGCAGTACTTC. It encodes CASSPQPAGVPSEQYF.

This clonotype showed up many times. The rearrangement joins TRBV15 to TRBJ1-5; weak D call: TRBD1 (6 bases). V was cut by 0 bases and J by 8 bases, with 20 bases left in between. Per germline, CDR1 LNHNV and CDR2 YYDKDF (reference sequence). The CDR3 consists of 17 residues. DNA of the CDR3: TGTGCCACCAGCAGAGATGGGGGCAGGGTATTTGGAAAGCCCCAGCATTTT. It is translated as CATSRDGGRVFGKPQHF.

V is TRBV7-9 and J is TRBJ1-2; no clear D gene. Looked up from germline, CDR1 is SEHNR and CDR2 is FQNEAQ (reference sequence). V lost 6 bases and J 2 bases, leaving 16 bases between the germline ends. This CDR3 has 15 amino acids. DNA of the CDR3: TGTGCCAGCAGACCCGCGTCCGGGATCAACTATGGCTACACCTTC. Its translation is CASRPASGINYGYTF.

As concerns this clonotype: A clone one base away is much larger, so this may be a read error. CDR3 sequence: CASSRDITYGQYF. CDR3 coding DNA: TGTGCCAGCAGCCGGGACATCACCTACGGGCAGTACTTC. The chain combines TRBV11-2 with TRBJ2-7, with D tentatively TRBD1 (6 bases). Germline CDR1 and CDR2: SGHAT and FQNNGV. CDR3 length equals 13 residues.

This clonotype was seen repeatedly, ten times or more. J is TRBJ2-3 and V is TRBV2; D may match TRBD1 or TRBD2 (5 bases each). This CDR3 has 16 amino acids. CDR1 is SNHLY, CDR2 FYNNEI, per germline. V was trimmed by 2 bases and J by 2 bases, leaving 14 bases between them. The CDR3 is CASSETGGSDTDTQYF. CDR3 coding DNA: TGTGCCAGCAGTGAAACAGGTGGGAGTGACACAGATACGCAGTATTTT.

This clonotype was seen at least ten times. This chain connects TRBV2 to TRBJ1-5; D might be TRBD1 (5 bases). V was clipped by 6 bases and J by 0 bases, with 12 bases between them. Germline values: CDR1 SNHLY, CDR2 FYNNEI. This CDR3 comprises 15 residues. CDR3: CASRQQGDSNQPQHF. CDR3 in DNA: TGTGCCAGCAGGCAGCAGGGAGATAGCAATCAGCCCCAGCATTTT.

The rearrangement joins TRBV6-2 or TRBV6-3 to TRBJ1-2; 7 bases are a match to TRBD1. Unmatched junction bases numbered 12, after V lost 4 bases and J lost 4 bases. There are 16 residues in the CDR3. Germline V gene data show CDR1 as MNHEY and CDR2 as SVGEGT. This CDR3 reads CASSLLAGQAGYGYTF. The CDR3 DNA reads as TGTGCCAGCAGTTTACTCGCCGGACAGGCCGGCTATGGCTACACCTTC.

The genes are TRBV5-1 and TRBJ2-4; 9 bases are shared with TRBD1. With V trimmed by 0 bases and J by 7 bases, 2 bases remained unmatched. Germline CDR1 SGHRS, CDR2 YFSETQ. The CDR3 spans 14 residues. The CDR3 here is CASSLAQGANIQYF. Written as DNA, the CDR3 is TGCGCCAGCAGCTTGGCACAGGGGGCGAACATTCAGTACTTC.

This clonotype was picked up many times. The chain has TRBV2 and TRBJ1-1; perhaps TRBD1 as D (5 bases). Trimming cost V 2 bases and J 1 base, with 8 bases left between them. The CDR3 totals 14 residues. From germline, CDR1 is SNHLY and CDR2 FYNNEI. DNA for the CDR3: TGTGCCAGCAGTGAAAGGGGTCAGAACACTGAAGCTTTCTTT. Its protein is CASSERGQNTEAFF.

The CDR3 coding sequence is TGTGCCAGCAGCCAGGTACCATTCAGGCCTAGCCCTGAAGCTTTCTTT. Amino acid sequence: CASSQVPFRPSPEAFF. This chain connects TRBV7-6 to TRBJ1-1; no definite D call. CDR3 length equals 16 residues. Germline CDR1 reads SGHVS; CDR2 reads FNYEAQ. V was trimmed by 5 bases and J by 6 bases, leaving 22 bases between them. Combining the CDR3 with reference TRBV7-6 and TRBJ1-1 gives the whole variable domain GAGVSQSPRYKVTKRGQDVALRCDPISGHVSLYWYRQALGQGPEFLTYFNYEAQQDKSGLPNDRFSAERPEGSISTLTIQRTEQRDSAMYRCASSQVPFRPSPEAFFGQGTRLTVV.

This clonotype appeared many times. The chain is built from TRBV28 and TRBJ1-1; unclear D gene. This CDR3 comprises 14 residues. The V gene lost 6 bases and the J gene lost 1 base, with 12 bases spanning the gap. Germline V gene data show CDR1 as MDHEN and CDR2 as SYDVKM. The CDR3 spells CASSTSTGNTEAFF. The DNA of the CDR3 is TGTGCCAGCAGCACTTCGACGGGGAACACTGAAGCTTTCTTT.

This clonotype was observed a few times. CDR3 loop: CASSSGLAITGELFF. CDR3 in DNA: TGTGCCAGCAGCTCCGGACTAGCCATTACCGGGGAGCTGTTTTTT. The chain uses TRBV7-2 and TRBJ2-2, with 8 bases aligning to TRBD2. After removal of 4 bases from V and 5 bases from J, the junction contained 6 bases not matched to a gene. The germline gives CDR1 SGHTA, CDR2 FQGNSA. CDR3 length: 15 residues.

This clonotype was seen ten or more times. This CDR3 is CASSTGGYEQYF. As DNA, the CDR3 is TGTGCCAGCAGTACCGGGGGTTACGAGCAGTACTTC. The rearrangement joins TRBV6-1 to TRBJ2-7; D is possibly TRBD2 (6 bases). The CDR3 covers 12 residues. CDR1 and CDR2 from the germline V gene are MNHNS and SASEGT. V lost 5 bases and J lost 4, with 9 bases in between.

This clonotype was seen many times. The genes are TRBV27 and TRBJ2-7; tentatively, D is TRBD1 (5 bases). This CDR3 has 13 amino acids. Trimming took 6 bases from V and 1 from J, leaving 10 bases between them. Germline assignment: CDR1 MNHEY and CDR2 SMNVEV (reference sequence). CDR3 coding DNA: TGTGCCAGCAGCTTAACAGGATCCTACGAGCAGTACTTC. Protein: CASSLTGSYEQYF.

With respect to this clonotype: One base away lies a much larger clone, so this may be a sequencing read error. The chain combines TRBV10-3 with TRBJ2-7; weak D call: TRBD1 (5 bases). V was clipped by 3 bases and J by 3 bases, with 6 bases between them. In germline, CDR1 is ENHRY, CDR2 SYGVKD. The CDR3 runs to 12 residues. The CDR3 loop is CAISEDSYEQYF. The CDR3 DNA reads TGTGCCATCAGTGAAGACAGCTACGAGCAGTACTTC.

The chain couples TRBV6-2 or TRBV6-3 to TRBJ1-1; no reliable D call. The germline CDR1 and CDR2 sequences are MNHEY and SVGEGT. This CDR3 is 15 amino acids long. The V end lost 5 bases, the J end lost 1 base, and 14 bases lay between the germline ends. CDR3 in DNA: TGTGCCAGCAGTCACCGGTGGGGTGGGAACACTGAAGCTTTCTTT. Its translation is CASSHRWGGNTEAFF.

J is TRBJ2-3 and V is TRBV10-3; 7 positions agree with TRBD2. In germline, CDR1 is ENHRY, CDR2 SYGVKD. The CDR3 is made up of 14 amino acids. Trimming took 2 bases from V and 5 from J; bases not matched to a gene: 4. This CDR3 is CAISEGEGKDTQYF. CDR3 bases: TGTGCCATCAGTGAGGGGGAGGGGAAAGATACGCAGTATTTT.

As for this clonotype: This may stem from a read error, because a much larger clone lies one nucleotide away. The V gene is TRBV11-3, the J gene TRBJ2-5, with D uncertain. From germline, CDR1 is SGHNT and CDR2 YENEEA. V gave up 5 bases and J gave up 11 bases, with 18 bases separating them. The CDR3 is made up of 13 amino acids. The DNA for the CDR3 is TGTGCCAGCAGCCTCTTGGTTGGCAATGAGCAGTACTTC. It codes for CASSLLVGNEQYF.

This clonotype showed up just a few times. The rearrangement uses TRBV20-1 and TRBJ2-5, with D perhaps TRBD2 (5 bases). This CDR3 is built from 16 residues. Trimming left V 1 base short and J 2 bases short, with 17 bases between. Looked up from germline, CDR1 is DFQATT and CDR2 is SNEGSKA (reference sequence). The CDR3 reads CSARGGSAVLQETQYF. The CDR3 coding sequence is TGCAGTGCTAGAGGGGGTAGCGCAGTACTACAAGAGACCCAGTACTTC.

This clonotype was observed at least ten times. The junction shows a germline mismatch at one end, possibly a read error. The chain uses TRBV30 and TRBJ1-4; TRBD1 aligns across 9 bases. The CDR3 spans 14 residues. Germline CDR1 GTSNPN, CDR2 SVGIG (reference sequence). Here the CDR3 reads CAGSPGTGNEKLFF. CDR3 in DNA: TGTGCCGGGAGTCCCGGGACAGGGAATGAAAAACTGTTTTTT.

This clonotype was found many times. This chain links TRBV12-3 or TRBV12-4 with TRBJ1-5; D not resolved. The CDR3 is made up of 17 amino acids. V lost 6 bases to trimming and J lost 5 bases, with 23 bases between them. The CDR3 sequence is CASSLSRRPRWDQPQHF. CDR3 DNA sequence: TGTGCCAGCAGCCTATCCCGACGGCCTAGGTGGGATCAGCCCCAGCATTTT.

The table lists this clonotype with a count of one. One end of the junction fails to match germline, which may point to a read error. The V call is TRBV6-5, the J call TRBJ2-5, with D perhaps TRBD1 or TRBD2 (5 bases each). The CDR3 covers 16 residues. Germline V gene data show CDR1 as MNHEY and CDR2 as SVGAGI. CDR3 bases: TGTGCCAGCAGTCACTCGAGTCGAGGGGTTGGAGAGACCCAGTACTTC. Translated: CASSHSSRGVGETQYF.

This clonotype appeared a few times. CDR3: CSAYPVLNTGELFF. CDR3 DNA sequence: TGCAGTGCTTATCCGGTCTTGAACACCGGGGAGCTGTTTTTT. J is TRBJ2-2 and V is TRBV20-1; the D is unclear. Trimming cost V 5 bases and J 1 base, with 11 bases left between them. The CDR3 contains 14 residues. The germline V gene has CDR1 DFQATT and CDR2 SNEGSKA (reference sequence).

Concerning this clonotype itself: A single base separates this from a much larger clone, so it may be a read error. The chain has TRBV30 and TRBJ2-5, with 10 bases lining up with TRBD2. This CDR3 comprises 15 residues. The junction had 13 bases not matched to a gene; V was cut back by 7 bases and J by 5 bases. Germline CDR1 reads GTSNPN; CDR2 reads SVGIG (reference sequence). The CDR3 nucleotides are TGTGCCTCGAAAATAGCGGGAGGACGTTGGGAGACCCAGTACTTC. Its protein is CASKIAGGRWETQYF.

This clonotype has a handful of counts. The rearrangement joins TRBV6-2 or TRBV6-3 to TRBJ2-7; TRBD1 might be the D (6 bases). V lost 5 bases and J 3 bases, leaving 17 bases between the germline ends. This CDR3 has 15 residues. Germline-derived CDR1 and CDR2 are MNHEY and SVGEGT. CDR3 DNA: TGTGCCAGCAGTACAGGGACGGATTACCTCTACGAGCAGTACTTC. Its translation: CASSTGTDYLYEQYF.